This T cell receptor beta chain came from a study of shared clonotypes between healthy human individuals. At the level of the study: Donors had three CD4 naive, three CD4 memory, two CD8 naive and one CD8 memory plate apiece. Notes on the study in general: Sequencing of the sorted subsets was shown by rarefaction to be incomplete despite large depth. The study found lower generation probabilities in non-shared clonotypes than in those shared by all four donors.

Regarding this clone: Its antigen is unknown.

Germline V CDR1 and CDR2: KGHSH, LQKENI. Deletions cut 3 bases from V and 1 base from J, with 15 bases between. This CDR3 is 16 amino acids long. The deep-level immunoSEQ assay was used. The protocol was immunoSEQ multiplex PCR, while the TCRdb copy is restricted to in-frame clones and leaves out a portion. The sample includes approximately 1,000,000 clones, roughly 74% of them seen just once. Specimen: memory CD4+ T cells from PBMCs. Indicated subset: CD45RA-negative fraction. This TCR derives from a man aged 18 to 35 in good health. Some clones in this sample may be carry-over from other donors' samples. V usage is TRBV18 and J usage is TRBJ1-1, with D possibly matching TRBD1 (6 bases). The CDR3 region is CASSPLGAGANTEAFF. CDR3 in DNA: TGTGCCAGCTCACCCCTGGGAGCAGGGGCGAACACTGAAGCTTTCTTT.